This TCR beta chain comes out of a study of T cell responses to AZD1222 COVID-19 vaccine. Measured with immunoSEQ multiplex PCR; TCRdb has only the in-frame clones, and not every one. The data hold about 86,000 clones, with about nine tenths observed a single time. Study-wide points: Donors were chiefly white British, with a greater number of females, and clonal diversity was perhaps underestimated. Baseline serology detected seropositivity in only six AZD1222 recipients. Vaccine-related CD4 TCRs covered spike, predominating at 160-218 and 743-854.

Trimming took off 3 bases at V and 2 bases at J, with 11 bases between the two ends. Germline-derived CDR1 and CDR2 are MNHNS and SASEGT. This CDR3 comprises 14 residues. With regard to this clone: The antigen is undetermined.

The clonotype comes from an adult in good health. The starting material was peripheral blood, obtained on day 0 of AZD1222 vaccination. The V gene is TRBV6-1, the J gene TRBJ2-7, with unresolved D. This CDR3 reads CASSEVGATYEQYF. CDR3 nucleotide sequence: TGTGCCAGCAGTGAGGTAGGAGCTACCTACGAGCAGTACTTC.